A single sample gave rise to the 8 T cell receptor beta chains below, sequenced in a study. TCRdb recomputed calls from the reads with MiXCR, one row per CDR3 protein. This sample carries roughly 15,000 distinct CDR3 sequences, approximately 34% of them seen once, and the ten largest clones take about 16%. What was sequenced was blood. The source is a human donor.

Worth noting for this clonotype: A much larger clonotype is one base distant, so this may be a read error. This chain links TRBV4-1 with TRBJ2-1; 13 bases match TRBD2. This CDR3 is 15 amino acids long. V was clipped by 5 bases and J by 10 bases; unmatched bases: 8. The germline V gene has CDR1 MGHRA and CDR2 YSYEKL. The CDR3 bases are TGCGCCAGCAGCTGGACTAGCGGGAGTCGGAACGAGCAGTTCTTC. Translating it yields CASSWTSGSRNEQFF.

By share of the sample, this clonotype is medium-sized. The gene calls are TRBV6-2 or TRBV6-3 and TRBJ1-2, with D possibly TRBD1 on 5 matching bases. Germline V lookup: CDR1 MNHEY, CDR2 SVGEGT. This CDR3 is built from 13 residues. V dropped 2 bases and J dropped 4 bases, with 8 bases sitting between them. CDR3 in amino acids: CASSYRGTYGYTF. CDR3 nucleotide sequence: TGTGCCAGCAGTTACAGGGGCACCTATGGCTACACCTTC.

Ten or more counts support this clonotype. This chain joins TRBV4-2 and TRBJ2-5, with 13 bases aligning to TRBD2. This CDR3 comprises 16 residues. The germline V gene encodes CDR1 LGHNA and CDR2 YNFKEQ. Trimming removed 0 bases from V and 5 bases from J; junction bases left unmatched: 3. CDR3 DNA sequence: TGTGCCAGCAGCCAAGAGGCGACTAGCGGGGGGGAGACCCAGTACTTC. Translated: CASSQEATSGGETQYF.

For this clonotype: A much bigger clone sits one base away, suggesting this may be a read error. The chain recombines TRBV4-3 with TRBJ1-5; TRBD1 might be the D (6 bases). Germline CDR1 reads LGHNA; CDR2 reads YSLEER. V lost 5 bases to trimming and J lost 5 bases, with 13 bases between them. The CDR3 extends over 14 amino acids. The CDR3 loop reads CASSYKGGDQPQHF. DNA of the CDR3: TGCGCCAGCAGCTATAAAGGGGGAGATCAGCCCCAGCATTTT.

V usage is TRBV14 and J usage is TRBJ1-2, with D possibly TRBD1 on 5 matching bases. The germline CDR1 and CDR2 sequences are SGHDN and FVKESK. This CDR3 has 16 residues. V lost 1 base and J lost 6, with 18 bases in between. The CDR3 here is CASSQGQVVWGNGYTF. The CDR3 DNA reads TGTGCCAGCAGCCAAGGTCAAGTGGTTTGGGGCAATGGCTACACCTTC.

The chain employs TRBV14 and TRBJ1-2; 7 nucleotides align to TRBD1. The germline V gene encodes CDR1 SGHDN and CDR2 FVKESK. V shed 1 base and J 4 bases; nucleotides not matched to a gene: 3. The CDR3 totals 14 residues. CDR3 amino acids: CASSQAGGFYGYTF. CDR3 nucleotides: TGTGCCAGCAGCCAAGCAGGGGGTTTCTATGGCTACACCTTC.

A remark on this clonotype: It may be a read error: a sequence one base away is much more abundant. The rearrangement joins TRBV18 to TRBJ2-5; D perhaps matches TRBD1 (5 bases). Germline lookup yields CDR1 KGHSH and CDR2 LQKENI. This CDR3 is built from 13 residues. Here the CDR3 reads CASSSPDRETQYF. The DNA of the CDR3 is TGTGCCAGCTCATCACCCGACAGAGAGACCCAGTACTTC.

There are many counts of this clonotype. The rearrangement links TRBV4-3 to TRBJ1-2; TRBD1 agrees at 8 bases. This CDR3 contains 15 residues. After removal of 2 bases from V and 4 bases from J, the junction contained 6 bases not matched to a gene. Per germline, CDR1 LGHNA and CDR2 YSLEER. The CDR3 sequence: CASSQSSQGAYGYTF. DNA for the CDR3: TGCGCCAGCAGCCAATCCTCCCAGGGGGCCTATGGCTACACCTTC.